Listed here are 30 T cell receptor beta chains from one sample, sequenced in a study of T cells in localized non-small cell lung cancer. Profiling relied on immunoSEQ multiplex PCR, and the TCRdb table lists in-frame clones only, not all of them. The sample yields around 2,800 clones, about 20% seen once. The specimen was lung tumor tissue, collected before any cancer treatment. All receptors come from a female donor over 55 with stage I lung adenocarcinoma.

The chain is built from TRBV19 and TRBJ1-1; 8 bases agree with TRBD1. Per germline, CDR1 LNHDA and CDR2 SQIVND (reference sequence). Trimming cost V 8 bases and J 4 bases; bases outside gene matches: 6. The CDR3 is 13 amino acids. CDR3 protein: CASGSTGATEAFF. The CDR3 nucleotides read TGTGCCAGTGGATCGACAGGGGCCACTGAAGCTTTCTTT.

This clone was counted only a few times. The chain uses TRBV18 and TRBJ2-2; unclear D gene. Between the trimmed V and J ends, which lost 5 bases and 5 bases, there was a span of 9 bases. Germline V lookup: CDR1 KGHSH, CDR2 LQKENI. CDR3 length: 13 residues. The DNA of the CDR3 is TGTGCCAGCTCATTAAAGGAAACCGGGGAGCTGTTTTTT. Its protein is CASSLKETGELFF.

The chain recombines TRBV4-1 with TRBJ2-5; D not certain. CDR3 length: 13 residues. V shed 2 bases and J shed 3 bases, with 7 bases lying between them. Germline lookup yields CDR1 MGHRA and CDR2 YSYEKL. The CDR3 reads CASSQNLKETQYF. The CDR3 bases are TGCGCCAGCAGCCAAAACCTCAAAGAGACCCAGTACTTC.

The chain joins TRBV9 to TRBJ1-5, with D uncertain. The CDR3 is 15 residues long. V lost 5 bases and J lost 0, with 12 bases in between. CDR1 and CDR2 from the germline V gene are SGDLS and YYNGEE. In nucleotides, the CDR3 is TGTGCCAGCAGATCAACGACGTATAGCAATCAGCCCCAGCATTTT. Its translation: CASRSTTYSNQPQHF.

This clone has a handful of counts. This chain connects TRBV6-1 to TRBJ1-6, with D uncertain. Germline assignment: CDR1 MNHNS and CDR2 SASEGT. This CDR3 spans 16 amino acids. Trimming took off 1 base at V and 7 bases at J, with 14 bases between the two ends. The CDR3 nucleotides read TGTGCCAGCAGTGAAGGGTCAGGAGGACCGAATTCACCCCTCCACTTT. Its translation: CASSEGSGGPNSPLHF.

The chain employs TRBV15 and TRBJ1-2, with D hard to call. Trimming shortened V by 0 bases and J by 1 base, and 6 bases separated the two germline ends. Germline lookup yields CDR1 LNHNV and CDR2 YYDKDF (reference sequence). CDR3 length: 14 amino acids. The DNA of the CDR3 is TGTGCCACCAGCAGAGATCAGGTTAACTATGGCTACACCTTC. It yields the protein CATSRDQVNYGYTF.

This clone has more than one count but fewer than ten. The chain links TRBV11-3 to TRBJ2-2, with 8 bases matching TRBD1. Germline CDR1 SGHNT, CDR2 YENEEA. The CDR3 length is 15 residues. V was clipped by 3 bases and J by 6 bases; unmatched bases: 6. CDR3 DNA sequence: TGTGCCAGCAGCTTGGACAGGGTGTTGGCCGGGGAGCTGTTTTTT. Its protein product is CASSLDRVLAGELFF.

This clone was observed a handful of times. The CDR3 here is CASSPTDRGLSQPQHF. Written as DNA, the CDR3 is TGCGCCAGCAGCCCGACTGACAGGGGGCTAAGTCAGCCCCAGCATTTT. This sequence joins TRBV10-2 and TRBJ1-5, with TRBD1 matching over 10 bases. The CDR3 is 16 residues long. V gave up 6 bases and J gave up 6 bases; unmatched junction bases: 11. CDR1 and CDR2 from the germline V gene are WSHSY and SAAADI.

The chain has TRBV9 and TRBJ2-2; either TRBD1 or TRBD2 may fit D (5 bases each). This CDR3 spans 15 amino acids. V was trimmed by 0 bases and J by 8 bases, leaving 14 bases between them. The germline gives CDR1 SGDLS, CDR2 YYNGEE. The CDR3 is CASSVGEGLWGELFF. CDR3 coding DNA: TGTGCCAGCAGCGTAGGCGAGGGGTTGTGGGGGGAGCTGTTTTTT.

The chain recombines TRBV6-8 with TRBJ1-2, with D tentatively TRBD1 (6 bases). This CDR3 comprises 15 residues. CDR1 and CDR2 from the germline V gene are MNHGY and SAAAGT. V was cut by 0 bases and J by 8 bases, with 16 bases left in between. The CDR3 DNA reads as TGTGCCAGCAGTTACTCGAGCAACCGGGACAACGGCTACACCTTC. Protein: CASSYSSNRDNGYTF.

This chain joins TRBV11-3 and TRBJ2-3; TRBD1 might be the D (5 bases). Looked up from germline, CDR1 is SGHNT and CDR2 is YENEEA. The CDR3 is made up of 15 amino acids. The V end was cut by 5 bases, the J end by 0 bases, with 12 bases between. CDR3 region: CASSPRQTSTDTQYF. CDR3 bases: TGTGCCAGCAGCCCACGACAGACTAGCACAGATACGCAGTATTTT. The variable domain in full, completed from reference TRBV11-3 and TRBJ2-3, reads EAGVVQSPRYKIIEKKQPVAFWCNPISGHNTLYWYLQNLGQGPELLIRYENEEAVDDSQLPKDRFSAERLKGVDSTLKIQPAELGDSAVYLCASSPRQTSTDTQYFGPGTRLTVL.

This chain connects TRBV12-5 to TRBJ2-1, with D possibly being TRBD1 or TRBD2 (7 bases each). This CDR3 is built from 13 residues. The V gene's germline CDR1 is LGHNT and CDR2 FRNRAP. The CDR3 DNA reads as TGTGCCAGCTCAGGGGGGGCCCTCAATGAGCAGTTCTTC. Amino acids: CASSGGALNEQFF.

V and J are TRBV28 and TRBJ2-5; perhaps TRBD2 as D (6 bases). CDR3 length: 13 residues. Deletions cut 4 bases from V and 7 bases from J, with 13 bases between. Germline CDR1 is MDHEN and CDR2 is SYDVKM. CDR3 sequence reads: CASSWDSKGTQYF. DNA of the CDR3: TGTGCCAGCAGTTGGGACTCGAAAGGGACCCAGTACTTC.

This chain connects TRBV6-8 to TRBJ2-2; a weak D match, TRBD2 (5 bases). Germline CDR1 and CDR2: MNHGY and SAAAGT. Trimming left V 5 bases short and J 7 bases short, with 14 bases between. This CDR3 comprises 14 residues. In DNA form, the CDR3 reads TGTGCCAGCAGTATACTAGATCCCGGCGGGGAGCTGTTTTTT. This gives the protein CASSILDPGGELFF.

This clone was counted between two and nine times. The V gene is TRBV29-1, the J gene TRBJ1-1, with 9 nucleotides matching TRBD1. This CDR3 spans 12 amino acids. Trimming removed 6 bases from V and 6 bases from J; junction bases left unmatched: 5. Germline values: CDR1 SQVTM, CDR2 ANQGSEA. The CDR3 DNA reads TGCAGCGTCGGGACAGGGTACGCTGAAGCTTTCTTT. Residues: CSVGTGYAEAFF.

A few counts support this clone. This rearrangement joins TRBV11-3 to TRBJ2-1; D could derive from TRBD1 or TRBD2 (5 bases each). V lost 5 bases and J lost 0, with 14 bases in between. The CDR3 length is 16 residues. Germline V lookup: CDR1 SGHNT, CDR2 YENEEA. Written as DNA, the CDR3 is TGTGCCAGCAGCCCCGGGGCGGCGAGCTCCTACAATGAGCAGTTCTTC. This codes for CASSPGAASSYNEQFF.

V gene TRBV5-1 combines with J gene TRBJ2-3; TRBD1 might be the D (5 bases). The CDR3 totals 14 residues. The germline CDR1 and CDR2 sequences are SGHRS and YFSETQ. With 4 bases removed from V and 4 bases from J, the gap between germline ends came to 13 bases. CDR3: CASSIGQLADTQYF. For the CDR3, the DNA is TGCGCCAGCAGCATCGGACAACTCGCAGATACGCAGTATTTT.

The chain has TRBV29-1 and TRBJ1-2, with D unresolved. The V gene lost 1 base and the J gene lost 6 bases, with 12 bases spanning the gap. The CDR3 runs to 13 residues. CDR1 SQVTM and CDR2 ANQGSEA come from the germline V gene. The DNA for the CDR3 is TGCAGCGTTGAAGTCAGCCGGGCCCATGGCTACACCTTC. Translated: CSVEVSRAHGYTF.

This clone was picked up a small number of times. This chain connects TRBV11-3 to TRBJ1-1, with D possibly TRBD1 on 5 matching bases. The CDR3 has 14 residues. V lost 2 bases and J lost 1, with 8 bases in between. Germline loops: CDR1 SGHNT, CDR2 YENEEA. The CDR3 region is CASSLQGTNTEAFF. CDR3 DNA sequence: TGTGCCAGCAGCTTACAGGGAACGAACACTGAAGCTTTCTTT.

This rearrangement joins TRBV11-3 to TRBJ2-5; TRBD2 matches at 9 bases. The CDR3 is 15 amino acids. Trimming removed 7 bases from V and 3 bases from J; junction bases left unmatched: 9. Looked up from germline, CDR1 is SGHNT and CDR2 is YENEEA. CDR3 region: CASTRQAGGKETQYF. CDR3 coding DNA: TGTGCCAGCACCCGCCAGGCGGGGGGGAAAGAGACCCAGTACTTC.

This clone was observed a few times. The chain couples TRBV6-8 to TRBJ1-2, with no clear D. The germline gives CDR1 MNHGY, CDR2 SAAAGT. With 5 bases removed from V and 0 bases from J, the gap between germline ends came to 16 bases. The CDR3 is made up of 16 amino acids. CDR3 region: CASSPRAIGSNYGYTF. CDR3 coding DNA: TGTGCCAGCAGTCCCCGGGCAATAGGTTCTAACTATGGCTACACCTTC.

This clone appeared a few times. The rearrangement uses TRBV11-3 and TRBJ2-5; D is perhaps TRBD2 (5 bases). The V and J ends lost 4 bases and 5 bases respectively, with 14 bases between them. Germline V CDR1 and CDR2: SGHNT, YENEEA. The CDR3 extends over 14 amino acids. CDR3 region: CASSSARGSETQYF. The CDR3 bases are TGTGCCAGCAGCTCGGCTCGGGGATCCGAGACCCAGTACTTC.

This clone appeared a few times. The rearrangement uses TRBV28 and TRBJ1-1, with D uncertain. CDR1 and CDR2 (germline): MDHEN, SYDVKM. V lost 2 bases and J 5 bases, leaving 12 bases between the germline ends. This CDR3 spans 14 amino acids. CDR3 sequence: CASSLRSERTEAFF. Written as DNA, the CDR3 is TGTGCCAGCAGTTTACGGTCCGAGAGGACTGAAGCTTTCTTT.

This clone was recorded a few times. The rearrangement links TRBV19 to TRBJ1-1; no definite D call. There are 12 residues in the CDR3. CDR1 and CDR2 from the germline V gene are LNHDA and SQIVND (reference sequence). Trimming shortened V by 5 bases and J by 6 bases, and 10 bases separated the two germline ends. Written as DNA, the CDR3 is TGTGCCAGTAGTGGGAGGGAGTCTGAAGCTTTCTTT. This encodes CASSGRESEAFF.

This clone has a count of ten or more. This chain joins TRBV1 and TRBJ2-3; TRBD1 is taken as the D call from the table, unchecked against the DNA. TRBV1 is a pseudogene locus. The CDR3 has 15 residues. The CDR3 spells CASSQGQGRGHTQYF. The CDR3, as DNA: TGCGCCAGCAGCCAAGGACAGGGTCGGGGACATACGCAGTATTTT.

The table lists this clone with many counts. This sequence joins TRBV7-2 and TRBJ2-1; perhaps D is TRBD1 or TRBD2 (6 bases each). Trimming removed 5 bases from V and 10 bases from J, with 15 bases in between. The CDR3 covers 13 residues. CDR1 and CDR2 from the germline V gene are SGHTA and FQGNSA. The CDR3 DNA follows: TGTGCCAGCAGCCTCCGGGGGCCTTCCGAGCAGTTCTTC. As protein: CASSLRGPSEQFF.

On this clone itself: The junction departs from germline at one end; a sequencing error may be responsible. This rearrangement joins TRBV6-1 to TRBJ2-7; no firm D call. The CDR3 sequence is 12 residues long. Germline V gene lookup returns CDR1 MNHNS and CDR2 SASEGT. CDR3 DNA sequence: TGTGCCATCAGTGAAGGTGGGGACGAGCAGTACTTC. This sequence encodes CAISEGGDEQYF.

In its sample, this clone was seen a few times. The CDR3 protein is CASSYSAGEETQYF. Here the CDR3 DNA reads TGTGCCAGCAGTTACTCGGCGGGAGAAGAGACCCAGTACTTC. The V gene is TRBV6-8, the J gene TRBJ2-5, with TRBD2 matching 7 bases. The CDR3 is made up of 14 amino acids. The ends lost 0 bases at V and 3 bases at J; junction bases unmatched: 1. Germline V gives CDR1 MNHGY, CDR2 SAAAGT.

This clone has more than one count but fewer than ten. V and J are TRBV6-8 and TRBJ1-5; perhaps TRBD1 as D (5 bases). V gave up 10 bases and J gave up 5 bases, with 21 bases separating them. This CDR3 spans 15 amino acids. Looked up from germline, CDR1 is MNHGY and CDR2 is SAAAGT. The CDR3 nucleotides are TGTGCCATCAGCGAGGCCCTCGACAGTTATCAGCCCCAGCATTTT. Translated, it gives CAISEALDSYQPQHF.

This clone has a handful of counts. The chain couples TRBV19 to TRBJ1-4; the D gene is possibly TRBD1 (5 bases). The germline gives CDR1 LNHDA, CDR2 SQIVND (reference sequence). V lost 7 bases and J lost 6, with 12 bases in between. The CDR3 extends over 13 amino acids. The chain's CDR3 is CASNRDVDEKLFF. DNA for the CDR3: TGTGCCAGTAACCGGGACGTTGATGAAAAACTGTTTTTT.